This T cell receptor beta chain derives from a study of blood T cell repertoires in COVID-19. Clones were sequenced by immunoSEQ multiplex PCR, and TCRdb holds only the in-frame ones, with some missing. The sample gives about 110,000 clones, 88% of which show up once; less than 2.5% is in the top ten. The ends lost 0 bases at V and 4 bases at J; junction bases unmatched: 8. Germline lookup yields CDR1 MNHNS and CDR2 SASEGT. The CDR3 totals 19 residues. Input material: peripheral blood. This chain uses TRBV6-1 with TRBJ2-3; 15 bases align to TRBD2. This clonotype was obtained from a human donor in a cohort sampled during active COVID-19. The DNA for the CDR3 is TGTGCCAGCAGTGAAGCACGTGGACTAGCGGGGGGGGCCCCAGATACGCAGTATTTT. Translation: CASSEARGLAGGAPDTQYF.